This TCR beta chain came from a study of T-cell reconstitution after alpha-beta-depleted transplantation in children. The study, taken as a whole, reports: Several hundred graft clones that had expanded were reportedly the source of alpha-beta T cells about two months after transplant.

About this clonotype itself: The antigen remains unidentified.

V was clipped by 5 bases and J by 4 bases, with 17 bases between them. There are 15 residues in the CDR3. Unique molecular identifiers were used to barcode this TCRbeta library. Via MiXCR, TCRdb re-called the PCR reads, giving one row per CDR3 protein. In the table there are 600,000 or so distinct CDR3 sequences, 23% of which are singletons. This sequence was found in a boy under two years old who had a stem cell transplant for acute myeloid leukemia, so the T cells may come from the graft donor. Specimen: PBMCs, mostly from graft donor cells, collected 360 days after TCRalphabeta/CD19-depleted stem cell transplant. The chain joins TRBV12-3 or TRBV12-4 to TRBJ2-5; a possible D gene is TRBD2 (5 bases). The CDR3, as DNA: TGTGCCAGCAGTCCTCAGGTGGGCGAGGGAGAGACCCAGTACTTC. It translates to CASSPQVGEGETQYF.